The T cell receptor (beta chain) under discussion was sequenced for a study of cytomegalovirus exposure and HLA in healthy donors. Regarding the study as a whole: Reports showed the classifier diagnosing cytomegalovirus status with high specificity and sensitivity.

The donors were part of the roughly 120-subject validation cohort, which stood apart from the approximately 640-subject first cohort. With respect to this clone: Its antigen is still unknown.

The repertoire was sequenced with immunoSEQ multiplex PCR; TCRdb's copy has only in-frame clones and lacks some. The sample lists a few hundred thousand clones; 90% were seen once. CDR1 and CDR2 (germline): SGHDN, FVKESK. V lost 0 bases and J 5 bases, leaving 10 bases between the germline ends. CDR3 length: 14 amino acids. Material for sequencing was PBMCs. The chain links TRBV14 to TRBJ2-5; TRBD1 might be the D (5 bases). The receptor's source is a woman in her late teens or twenties in good health and CMV-seronegative. This CDR3 is CASSQDRARETQYF. The CDR3 DNA reads as TGTGCCAGCAGCCAAGACAGGGCCCGGGAGACCCAGTACTTC.